The 27 T cell receptor beta chains listed next were all sequenced from one sample in a study of blood T cell repertoires in COVID-19. TCRdb's copy holds only in-frame clones and misses some; the assay was immunoSEQ multiplex PCR. Of 490,000 or so clones in the sample, approximately 91% were seen once. Sequencing was done on a sample of PBMCs or T cells enriched from blood (not recorded which). All receptors derive from a woman aged 60 to 75 who had recovered from COVID-19.

The chain employs TRBV2 and TRBJ2-1; 8 bases fit TRBD2. The CDR3 spans 17 residues. Germline V gene sequence: CDR1 SNHLY, CDR2 FYNNEI. V was clipped by 3 bases and J by 4 bases; unmatched bases: 11. For the CDR3, the DNA is TGTGCCAGCAGTGACCCCCCCTGGCGGGGGGCGTACAATGAGCAGTTCTTC. It specifies CASSDPPWRGAYNEQFF. The complete variable domain, with remaining parts taken from reference TRBV2 and TRBJ2-1, reads EPEVTQTPSHQVTQMGQEVILRCVPISNHLYFYWYRQILGQKVEFLVSFYNNEISEKSEIFDDQFSVERPDGSNFTLKIRSTKLEDSAMYFCASSDPPWRGAYNEQFFGPGTRLTVL.

The gene calls are TRBV21-1 and TRBJ1-3. TRBV21-1 is assigned pseudogene status. The length of the CDR3 is 18 residues. This CDR3 reads CASTKPQLGLCSGNTIYF. The DNA for the CDR3 is TGTGCCAGCACCAAACCCCAACTCGGGTTATGCTCTGGAAACACCATATATTTT.

The chain has TRBV4-2 and TRBJ1-3; TRBD1 is a possible D gene (6 bases). V was clipped by 0 bases and J by 5 bases, with 11 bases between them. The CDR3 covers 15 residues. Germline lookup yields CDR1 LGHNA and CDR2 YNFKEQ. The CDR3 DNA reads TGTGCCAGCAGCCAAGATCAGGGGACGCGAAACACCATATATTTT. Protein product: CASSQDQGTRNTIYF.

The CDR3 protein is CASSSMTGGGGNTIYF. In DNA, the CDR3 is TGTGCCAGCAGTTCAATGACAGGGGGCGGTGGAAACACCATATATTTT. The rearrangement uses TRBV27 and TRBJ1-3, with TRBD1 matching 10 bases. Germline CDR1 MNHEY, CDR2 SMNVEV (reference sequence). This CDR3 has 16 amino acids. The ends lost 4 bases at V and 3 bases at J; junction bases unmatched: 6.

This chain links TRBV6-1 with TRBJ1-3; no clear D. Germline assignment: CDR1 MNHNS and CDR2 SASEGT. This CDR3 spans 18 amino acids. V was pared by 0 bases and J by 5 bases, with 20 bases between. CDR3: CASSEAGFTPTARNTIYF. DNA of the CDR3: TGTGCCAGCAGTGAAGCTGGTTTTACCCCGACTGCTAGAAACACCATATATTTT.

This rearrangement joins TRBV6-6 to TRBJ2-7; 8 nucleotides line up with TRBD1. Germline values: CDR1 MNHNY, CDR2 SVGAGI (reference sequence). The CDR3 has 15 residues. V lost 5 bases, J lost 1 base, and 7 bases stayed unmatched. In nucleotides, the CDR3 is TGTGCCAGCAGTCCCCCAGGGGGCGGATCCTACGAGCAGTACTTC. Protein product: CASSPPGGGSYEQYF.

The rearrangement joins TRBV18 to TRBJ2-1; 7 positions agree with TRBD1. V was pared by 7 bases and J by 4 bases, with 7 bases of the junction left unmatched. The CDR3 has 14 amino acids. Germline CDR1 and CDR2: KGHSH and LQKENI. The CDR3 nucleotides read TGTGCCAGCTTCCCGGGACAGCAATACAATGAGCAGTTCTTC. It yields the protein CASFPGQQYNEQFF.

This clone was seen a single time. The chain uses TRBV30 and TRBJ2-1, with D unclear. The V and J ends lost 2 bases and 7 bases respectively, with 6 bases between them. The germline CDR1 and CDR2 sequences are GTSNPN and SVGIG (reference sequence). There are 11 residues in the CDR3. CDR3 in amino acids: CAWSFSNEQFF. The CDR3, as DNA: TGTGCCTGGAGTTTCTCGAATGAGCAGTTCTTC.

The chain combines TRBV11-2 with TRBJ2-1; D unresolved. CDR3 length: 15 amino acids. Germline V gene data show CDR1 as SGHAT and CDR2 as FQNNGV. V lost 8 bases to trimming and J lost 0 bases, with 14 bases between them. This chain's CDR3 is CASRVVQGSYNEQFF. CDR3 DNA: TGTGCCAGCCGGGTGGTACAAGGCTCCTACAATGAGCAGTTCTTC.

This clone appeared once. This chain uses TRBV13 with TRBJ2-3; D is ambiguous. The CDR3 spans 13 residues. V was clipped by 5 bases and J by 0 bases, with 6 bases between them. Germline CDR1 and CDR2: PRHDT and FYEKMQ (reference sequence). The CDR3 sequence is CASSPVSTDTQYF. In DNA form, the CDR3 reads TGTGCCAGCAGCCCCGTGAGCACAGATACGCAGTATTTT.

A note on this clone: The same CDR3 also results from other DNA sequences found in this sample. For the CDR3, the DNA is TGTGCCACCAGTGACCCCGGGACAGGAGATGAAAAACTGTTTTTT. Translation gives CATSDPGTGDEKLFF. This rearrangement joins TRBV24-1 to TRBJ1-4; 8 bases map to TRBD1. J lost 6 bases, V lost 4 bases, and 6 bases had no gene match. Per the germline V gene, CDR1 is KGHDR and CDR2 is SFDVKD. The CDR3 is made up of 15 amino acids.

The V gene is TRBV7-7, the J gene TRBJ2-1; D not resolved. This CDR3 comprises 15 residues. The germline V and J ends were trimmed by 2 bases and 2 bases, with 10 bases remaining between them. CDR1 is SSHAT and CDR2 is FNYEAQ in the germline V gene (reference sequence). The CDR3 spells CASSLSAQPYNEQFF. CDR3 DNA: TGTGCCAGCAGCTTATCGGCACAGCCCTACAATGAGCAGTTCTTC.

CDR3 coding DNA: TGTGCCAGCAGTGAGGACGCTGCGGGGGGTGGGAATGAGCAGTTCTTC. This codes for CASSEDAAGGGNEQFF. The J gene is TRBJ2-1, the V gene TRBV2; 8 bases map to TRBD2. This CDR3 has 16 residues. In germline, CDR1 is SNHLY, CDR2 FYNNEI. With 3 bases clipped from V and 7 bases from J, the junction kept 11 bases outside the gene matches.

The chain employs TRBV29-1 and TRBJ2-1; D might be TRBD1 (5 bases). CDR1 and CDR2 from the germline V gene are SQVTM and ANQGSEA. The CDR3 runs to 16 residues. V gave up 0 bases and J gave up 2 bases, with 14 bases separating them. The CDR3 bases are TGCAGCGTTGAAGAAAGTGGGCAGGGAACCTACAATGAGCAGTTCTTC. It translates to CSVEESGQGTYNEQFF.

The gene calls are TRBV20-1 and TRBJ1-1, with TRBD1 as a possible D gene (5 bases). Germline V CDR1 and CDR2: DFQATT, SNEGSKA (reference sequence). This CDR3 region has 16 residues. V gave up 3 bases and J gave up 0 bases, with 17 bases separating them. CDR3 in DNA: TGCAGTGCTAGTCCGCAGGGAGGAATTATGAACACTGAAGCTTTCTTT. The encoded protein is CSASPQGGIMNTEAFF.

The rearrangement uses TRBV4-1 and TRBJ1-6, with 7 bases lining up with TRBD1. V gave up 1 base and J gave up 9 bases; unmatched junction bases: 18. Germline CDR1 and CDR2: MGHRA and YSYEKL. This CDR3 spans 19 amino acids. This CDR3 reads CASSQVFYRGGYLGSPLHF. The CDR3 coding sequence is TGCGCCAGCAGCCAAGTTTTCTACCGAGGGGGCTATCTTGGTTCACCCCTCCACTTT.

This chain links TRBV9 with TRBJ1-2, with unresolved D. Germline lookup yields CDR1 SGDLS and CDR2 YYNGEE. V lost 3 bases, J lost 2 bases, and 5 bases lay in between. The CDR3 length is 12 residues. CDR3 protein: CASSGANYGYTF. The CDR3 bases are TGTGCCAGCAGCGGAGCGAACTATGGCTACACCTTC.

The chain recombines TRBV18 with TRBJ2-7, with 8 nucleotides matching TRBD1. The germline CDR1 and CDR2 sequences are KGHSH and LQKENI. The trim removed 5 bases at V and 5 bases at J, leaving 8 bases unmatched. The CDR3 runs to 14 residues. This CDR3 reads CASSADRGKDEQYF. For the CDR3, the DNA is TGTGCCAGCTCAGCTGACAGGGGAAAGGACGAGCAGTACTTC.

V and J are TRBV30 and TRBJ1-5, with 10 bases aligning to TRBD1. CDR1 GTSNPN and CDR2 SVGIG come from the germline V gene (reference sequence). CDR3 length: 14 amino acids. Trimming at V came to 2 bases and at J to 5 bases, leaving 3 bases not matched to a gene. The DNA for the CDR3 is TGTGCCTGGAGTCAGGGGACAGGGGATCAGCCCCAGCATTTT. It specifies CAWSQGTGDQPQHF.

J is TRBJ2-7 and V is TRBV2; a possible D gene is TRBD2 (6 bases). This CDR3 comprises 11 residues. The germline gives CDR1 SNHLY, CDR2 FYNNEI. Trimming stripped 10 bases from V and 4 bases from J, with 11 bases between. As DNA, the CDR3 is TGTGCCAATGGACGGGGGTACGAGCAGTACGTC. Translation gives CANGRGYEQYV.

The chain links TRBV18 to TRBJ1-2; 7 nucleotides agree with TRBD1. Germline values: CDR1 KGHSH, CDR2 LQKENI. CDR3 length: 15 amino acids. The ends lost 3 bases at V and 2 bases at J; junction bases unmatched: 6. Written as DNA, the CDR3 is TGTGCCAGCTCACCGTCAGGGGGAAACAACTATGGCTACACCTTC. As protein: CASSPSGGNNYGYTF.

The chain carries TRBV10-3 and TRBJ1-2; D not certain. This CDR3 is 13 amino acids long. CDR1 and CDR2 (germline): ENHRY, SYGVKD. Trimming pared 2 bases from V and 5 bases from J, leaving 9 bases between. The CDR3 DNA reads TGTGCCATCAGTGAGGGCGGGGTGTATGGCTACACCTTC. The encoded protein is CAISEGGVYGYTF.

In nucleotides, the CDR3 is TGTGCCAGTAGTATTCCAGATTATAGCAATCAGCCCCAGCATTTT. This codes for CASSIPDYSNQPQHF. The chain uses TRBV19 and TRBJ1-5; no clear D. The ends were cut back, 3 bases at V and 0 bases at J, with 9 bases in the middle. The CDR3 has 15 amino acids. The germline CDR1 and CDR2 sequences are LNHDA and SQIVND (reference sequence).

V gene TRBV6-5 combines with J gene TRBJ2-3, with 8 bases identical to TRBD2. Trimming took 4 bases from V and 5 from J; bases not matched to a gene: 5. Germline V gives CDR1 MNHEY, CDR2 SVGAGI. The CDR3 consists of 14 residues. The DNA for the CDR3 is TGTGCCAGCAGTTTACTAGCGGAGAGAGATACGCAGTATTTT. Translation: CASSLLAERDTQYF.

A remark on this clone: The identical CDR3 is also encoded by other nucleotide sequences in the sample. The chain employs TRBV19 and TRBJ2-2; D might be TRBD1 (6 bases). This CDR3 has 13 residues. CDR1 and CDR2 from the germline V gene are LNHDA and SQIVND (reference sequence). With 6 bases removed from V and 1 base from J, the gap between germline ends came to 6 bases. CDR3 residues: CASRTGNTGELFF. CDR3 DNA sequence: TGTGCCAGTAGGACAGGGAACACCGGGGAGCTGTTTTTT.

In this sample, this clone turned up once. V is TRBV3-1 (or the pseudogene TRBV3-2) and J is TRBJ2-3; possibly TRBD2 for D (5 bases). Germline CDR1 is LGHDT and CDR2 is YNNKEL (reference sequence). V lost 0 bases, J lost 11 bases, and 18 bases lay in between. The CDR3 runs to 15 residues. The CDR3 DNA reads as TGTGCCAGCAGCCAAGATGAGCGGTCCTCCGCCAAGCAGTATTTT. Its protein is CASSQDERSSAKQYF.

This chain links TRBV2 with TRBJ2-7; TRBD2 might be the D (6 bases). Germline lookup yields CDR1 SNHLY and CDR2 FYNNEI. This CDR3 is 12 amino acids long. Trimming left V 5 bases short and J 5 bases short, with 10 bases between. Here the CDR3 DNA reads TGTGCCAGCAGTCTACTAGCACACGAGCAGTACTTC. As protein: CASSLLAHEQYF.